Sequencing of this TCR beta chain was carried out in a study of blood T cells in healthy people across ages. This clonotype was observed at least ten times. The CDR3 has 19 amino acids. Germline V gene sequence: CDR1 SGHRS, CDR2 YFSETQ. With 0 bases clipped from V and 4 bases from J, the junction kept 10 bases outside the gene matches. The second PCR ran roughly 7 to 12 cycles with a sample-barcoded 5' primer and J-beta primers. MiXCR, applied by TCRdb to the 5' RACE reads, yields one record per CDR3 protein. The table includes roughly 680,000 distinct CDR3 sequences, under 65% detected once. The chain uses TRBV5-1 and TRBJ2-7; 16 positions match TRBD2. Sequenced sample: blood. The receptor was isolated from a woman older than 75 in good health. The CDR3 loop is CASSLGRGLAGGIFYEQYF. In DNA, the CDR3 is TGCGCCAGCAGCTTGGGGAGGGGACTAGCGGGAGGGATCTTTTACGAGCAGTACTTC.